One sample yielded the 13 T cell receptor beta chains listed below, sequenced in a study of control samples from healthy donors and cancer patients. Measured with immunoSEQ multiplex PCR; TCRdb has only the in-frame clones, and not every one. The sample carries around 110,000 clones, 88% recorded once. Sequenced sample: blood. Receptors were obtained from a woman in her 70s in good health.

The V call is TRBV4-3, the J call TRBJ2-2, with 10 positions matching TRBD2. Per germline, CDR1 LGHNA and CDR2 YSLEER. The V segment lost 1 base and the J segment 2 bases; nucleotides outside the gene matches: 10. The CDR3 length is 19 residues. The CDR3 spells CASSQAATSGSPNTGELFF. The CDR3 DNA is TGCGCCAGCAGCCAAGCAGCGACTAGCGGGTCACCCAACACCGGGGAGCTGTTTTTT.

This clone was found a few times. The CDR3 coding sequence is TGTGCCAGCAGTGAAGCGCAGGGCTCTGGCTACACCTTC. Translating gives CASSEAQGSGYTF. The V call is TRBV2, the J call TRBJ1-2; D is possibly TRBD1 (5 bases). CDR1 SNHLY and CDR2 FYNNEI come from the germline V gene. The CDR3 loop spans 13 amino acids. V shed 0 bases and J shed 7 bases, with 9 bases lying between them.

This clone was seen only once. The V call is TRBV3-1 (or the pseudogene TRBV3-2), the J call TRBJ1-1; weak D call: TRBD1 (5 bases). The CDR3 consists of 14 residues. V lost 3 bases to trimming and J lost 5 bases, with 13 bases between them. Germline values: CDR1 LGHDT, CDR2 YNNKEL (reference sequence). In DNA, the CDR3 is TGTGCCAGCAGCCAGACACGGGGGGGGACTGAAGCTTTCTTT. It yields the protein CASSQTRGGTEAFF.

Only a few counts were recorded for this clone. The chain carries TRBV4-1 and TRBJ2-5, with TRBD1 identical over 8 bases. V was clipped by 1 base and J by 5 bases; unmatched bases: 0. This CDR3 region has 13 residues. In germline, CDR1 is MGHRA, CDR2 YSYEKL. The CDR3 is CASSQGDRETQYF. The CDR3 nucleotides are TGCGCCAGCAGCCAAGGGGACAGGGAGACCCAGTACTTC.

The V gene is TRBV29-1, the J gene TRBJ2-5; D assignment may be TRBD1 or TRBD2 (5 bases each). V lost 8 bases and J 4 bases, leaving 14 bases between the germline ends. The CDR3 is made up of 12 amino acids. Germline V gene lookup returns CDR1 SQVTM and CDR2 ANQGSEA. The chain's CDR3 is CSSGTAGETQYF. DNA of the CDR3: TGCAGCTCTGGGACGGCCGGAGAGACCCAGTACTTC.

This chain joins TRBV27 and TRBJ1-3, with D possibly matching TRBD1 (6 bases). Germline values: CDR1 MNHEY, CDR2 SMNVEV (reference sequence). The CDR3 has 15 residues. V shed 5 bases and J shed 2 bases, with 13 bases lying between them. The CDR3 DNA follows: TGTGCCAGCAGTCGCTTCAGGGGAGCTGGAAACACCATATATTTT. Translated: CASSRFRGAGNTIYF.

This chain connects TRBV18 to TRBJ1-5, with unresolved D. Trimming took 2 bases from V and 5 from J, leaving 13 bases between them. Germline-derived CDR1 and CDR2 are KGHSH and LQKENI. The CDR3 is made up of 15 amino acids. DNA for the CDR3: TGTGCCAGCTCACCAGGATACACAGACTATCAGCCCCAGCATTTT. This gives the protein CASSPGYTDYQPQHF.

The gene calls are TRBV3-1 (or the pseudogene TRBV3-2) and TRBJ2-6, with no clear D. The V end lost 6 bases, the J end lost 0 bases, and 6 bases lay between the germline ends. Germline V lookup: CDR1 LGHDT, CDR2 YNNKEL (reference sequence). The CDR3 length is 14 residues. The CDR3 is CASRASSGANVLTF. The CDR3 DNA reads TGTGCCAGCAGGGCAAGCTCTGGGGCCAACGTCCTGACTTTC.

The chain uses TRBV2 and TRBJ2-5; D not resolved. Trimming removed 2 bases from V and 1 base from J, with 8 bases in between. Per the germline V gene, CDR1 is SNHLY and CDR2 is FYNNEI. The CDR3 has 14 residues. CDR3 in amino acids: CASSENGFQETQYF. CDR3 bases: TGTGCCAGCAGTGAAAACGGCTTCCAAGAGACCCAGTACTTC.

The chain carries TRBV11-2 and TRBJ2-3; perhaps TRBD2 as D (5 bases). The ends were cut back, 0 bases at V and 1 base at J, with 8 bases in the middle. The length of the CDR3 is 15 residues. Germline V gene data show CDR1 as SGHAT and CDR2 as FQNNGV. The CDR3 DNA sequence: TGTGCCAGCAGCTTAGATCTCGGGGGCACAGATACGCAGTATTTT. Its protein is CASSLDLGGTDTQYF.

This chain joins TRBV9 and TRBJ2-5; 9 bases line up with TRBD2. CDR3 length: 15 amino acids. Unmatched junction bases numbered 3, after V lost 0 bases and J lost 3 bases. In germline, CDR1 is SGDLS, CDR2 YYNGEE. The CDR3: CASSVAVAGEETQYF. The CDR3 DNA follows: TGTGCCAGCAGCGTAGCAGTAGCGGGGGAAGAGACCCAGTACTTC.

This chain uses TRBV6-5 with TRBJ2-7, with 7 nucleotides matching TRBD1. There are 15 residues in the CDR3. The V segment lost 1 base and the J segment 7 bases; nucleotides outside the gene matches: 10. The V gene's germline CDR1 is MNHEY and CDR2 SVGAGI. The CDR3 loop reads CASSYFPTGLREQYF. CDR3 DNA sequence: TGTGCCAGCAGTTACTTCCCGACAGGGTTGAGAGAGCAGTACTTC.

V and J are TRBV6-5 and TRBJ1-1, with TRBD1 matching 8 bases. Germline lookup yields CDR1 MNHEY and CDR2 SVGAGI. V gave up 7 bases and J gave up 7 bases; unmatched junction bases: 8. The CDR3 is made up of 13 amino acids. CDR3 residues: CASNGQGTFEAFF. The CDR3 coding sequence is TGTGCCAGCAACGGACAGGGAACTTTTGAAGCTTTCTTT.